The sequence of this T cell receptor (beta chain) was determined in a study of PD-1 blockade in classical Hodgkin lymphoma. Study-wide context: It was nivolumab at 3 mg/kg, given intravenously every 2 weeks, that patients received. Study-wide results and caveats: Patients who initiated nivolumab within 1 year of ASCT were excluded. Newly diagnosed and completely responding patients shared comparable baseline diversity.

This CDR3 contains 12 residues. Germline-derived CDR1 and CDR2 are SGHDT and YYEEEE. Trimming removed 3 bases from V and 4 bases from J, with 7 bases in between. Concerning this clone itself: Its antigen is not identified.

Sequencing used immunoSEQ multiplex PCR; TCRdb keeps in-frame clones, though not all of them. In the table there are tens of thousands of clones, 77% of which are singletons. Specified time point: cycle 4 day 1 (C4D1), after less than 7 weeks of nivolumab. Relapses following autologous stem cell transplantation were seen in all patients, with brentuximab vedotin exposure varying. The material sequenced was peripheral blood mononuclear cells (PBMCs), taken before the fourth cycle of nivolumab. The rearrangement links TRBV5-6 to TRBJ1-1; no clear D gene. The source is a human donor with classical Hodgkin lymphoma. The CDR3: CASSWTSTEAFF. CDR3 DNA: TGTGCCAGCAGCTGGACGAGCACTGAAGCTTTCTTT.